Following are 11 T cell receptor beta chains from one sample sequenced in a study of CD8 T cells in Susac syndrome. An amount of RNA that ranged from roughly 0.5 to 1 ug was reverse transcribed with random hexamers. TCRdb independently ran MiXCR on the immunoSEQ multiplex PCR reads; one entry per CDR3 protein. The table shows 180,000 or so distinct CDR3 sequences, with 95% occurring only once. The material sequenced was CD4+ T cells from PBMCs. The receptors were gathered from a human donor in good health.

The CDR3 region is CSARDPTTEAFF. The CDR3 coding sequence is TGCAGTGCTAGAGATCCAACTACTGAAGCTTTCTTT. The rearrangement links TRBV20-1 to TRBJ1-1; D is ambiguous. CDR3 length: 12 residues. Trimming pared 0 bases from V and 5 bases from J, leaving 7 bases between. CDR1 is DFQATT, CDR2 SNEGSKA, per germline (reference sequence).

This chain links TRBV28 with TRBJ2-1; D remains ambiguous. The CDR3 loop spans 14 amino acids. Trimming stripped 5 bases from V and 2 bases from J, with 10 bases between. CDR1 and CDR2 (germline): MDHEN, SYDVKM. The CDR3, as DNA: TGTGCCAGCAGTCTAACAGCCGCCTACAATGAGCAGTTCTTC. Protein sequence: CASSLTAAYNEQFF.

V and J are TRBV12-3 or TRBV12-4 and TRBJ1-2; possible D gene TRBD1, 5 bases. This CDR3 comprises 12 residues. V was trimmed by 6 bases and J by 4 bases, leaving 9 bases between them. The CDR3 region is CASSRALYGYTF. CDR3 bases: TGTGCCAGCAGCAGGGCTCTCTATGGCTACACCTTC.

The V call is TRBV15, the J call TRBJ1-3; D may be TRBD1 (5 bases). Germline V gives CDR1 LNHNV, CDR2 YYDKDF (reference sequence). V gave up 0 bases and J gave up 4 bases, with 10 bases separating them. There are 15 residues in the CDR3. The CDR3: CATSRDRGSGNTIYF. The CDR3 bases are TGTGCCACCAGCAGAGATCGGGGGAGCGGAAACACCATATATTTT.

This chain links TRBV3-1 with TRBJ2-4; 10 bases map to TRBD1. There are 13 residues in the CDR3. The V and J ends lost 6 bases and 13 bases, in that order; junction bases with no gene match: 9. CDR1 LGHDT and CDR2 YNNKEL come from the germline V gene (reference sequence). CDR3 amino acids: CASRNRDRGLQYF. The CDR3 coding sequence is TGTGCCAGCAGGAACCGGGACAGGGGATTACAGTACTTC.

The V gene is TRBV28, the J gene TRBJ1-4; a possible D gene is TRBD1 (6 bases). Germline V CDR1 and CDR2: MDHEN, SYDVKM. CDR3 length: 14 residues. The V end was cut by 5 bases, the J end by 8 bases, with 15 bases between. The CDR3 here is CASSEGGRMEKLFF. Here the CDR3 DNA reads TGTGCCAGCAGTGAAGGGGGAAGGATGGAAAAACTGTTTTTT.

This rearrangement joins TRBV12-3 or TRBV12-4 to TRBJ2-3; 8 positions agree with TRBD2. The J segment lost 3 bases and the V segment lost 1 base, leaving 6 bases of the junction unmatched. This CDR3 contains 16 residues. The CDR3 spells CASSLDRREVTDTQYF. Here the CDR3 DNA reads TGTGCCAGCAGTTTAGACAGGCGGGAGGTTACAGATACGCAGTATTTT.

The chain combines TRBV5-1 with TRBJ2-1; possibly TRBD1 for D (8 bases). The CDR3 totals 17 residues. The V end was cut by 5 bases, the J end by 5 bases, with 23 bases between. CDR1 and CDR2 from the germline V gene are SGHRS and YFSETQ. The CDR3: CASRGRDRMNLHNEQFF. The CDR3 DNA is TGCGCCAGCAGGGGGAGGGACAGGATGAATTTGCACAATGAGCAGTTCTTC.

The gene calls are TRBV3-1 and TRBJ2-5, with D possibly TRBD2 on 6 matching bases. CDR1 is LGHDT and CDR2 is YNNKEL in the germline V gene (reference sequence). CDR3 size: 13 residues. V was cut by 11 bases and J by 2 bases, with 15 bases left in between. CDR3 in DNA: TGTGCCGGTGGCGGCGGGGCGCAAGAGACCCAGTACTTC. Its protein product is CAGGGGAQETQYF.

The rearrangement uses TRBV25-1 and TRBJ2-7; 11 positions agree with TRBD2. CDR1 is MGHDK, CDR2 SYGVNS, per germline. Unmatched junction bases numbered 1, after V lost 6 bases and J lost 3 bases. The CDR3 loop spans 13 amino acids. The CDR3 protein is CASRLAGVYEQYV. The CDR3 nucleotides read TGTGCCAGCAGACTAGCGGGGGTCTACGAGCAGTACGTC.

The gene calls are TRBV5-1 and TRBJ2-7, with 7 bases aligning to TRBD1. This CDR3 is built from 15 residues. Germline lookup yields CDR1 SGHRS and CDR2 YFSETQ. V shed 4 bases and J 0 bases; nucleotides not matched to a gene: 7. CDR3 sequence (DNA): TGCGCCAGCAGCCCCGACAGGGTAAGCTCCTACGAGCAGTACGTC. This encodes CASSPDRVSSYEQYV.